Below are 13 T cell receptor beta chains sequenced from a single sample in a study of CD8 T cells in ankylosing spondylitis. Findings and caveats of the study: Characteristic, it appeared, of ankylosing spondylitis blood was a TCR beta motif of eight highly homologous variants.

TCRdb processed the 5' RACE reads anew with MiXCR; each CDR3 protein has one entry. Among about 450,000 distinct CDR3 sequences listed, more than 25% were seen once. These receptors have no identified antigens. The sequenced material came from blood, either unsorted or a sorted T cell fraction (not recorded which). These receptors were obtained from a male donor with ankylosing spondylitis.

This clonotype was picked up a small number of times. The CDR3 DNA follows: TGCGCCAGCAGCAATTCCCGTAGTGACAGAAACTTCACCGGGGAGCTGTTTTTT. Its protein is CASSNSRSDRNFTGELFF. The chain uses TRBV5-1 and TRBJ2-2; D possibly corresponds to TRBD1 (5 bases). CDR1 SGHRS and CDR2 YFSETQ come from the germline V gene. Deletions cut 4 bases from V and 4 bases from J, with 23 bases between. The CDR3 runs 18 residues.

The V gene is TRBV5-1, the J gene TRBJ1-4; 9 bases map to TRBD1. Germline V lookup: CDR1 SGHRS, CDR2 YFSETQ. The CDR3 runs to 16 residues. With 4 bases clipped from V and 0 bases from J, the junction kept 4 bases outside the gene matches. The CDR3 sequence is CASSEGQGPTNEKLFF. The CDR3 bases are TGCGCCAGCAGCGAGGGACAGGGCCCAACTAATGAAAAACTGTTTTTT.

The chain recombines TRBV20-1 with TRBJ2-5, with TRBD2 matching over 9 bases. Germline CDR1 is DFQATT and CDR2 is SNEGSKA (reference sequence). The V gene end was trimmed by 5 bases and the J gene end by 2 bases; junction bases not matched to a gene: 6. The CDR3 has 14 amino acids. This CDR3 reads CSAGGLAGQETQYF. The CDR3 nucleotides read TGCAGTGCTGGGGGGCTAGCGGGGCAAGAGACCCAGTACTTC.

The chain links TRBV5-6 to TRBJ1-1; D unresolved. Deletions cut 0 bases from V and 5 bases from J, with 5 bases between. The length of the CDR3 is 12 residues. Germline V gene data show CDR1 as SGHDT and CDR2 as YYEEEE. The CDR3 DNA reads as TGTGCCAGCAGCTTGGATGGAACTGAAGCTTTCTTT. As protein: CASSLDGTEAFF.

The CDR3 spells CASSFVPVETQYF. The CDR3 DNA sequence: TGTGCCAGCAGCTTCGTTCCTGTAGAGACCCAGTACTTC. V usage is TRBV11-2 and J usage is TRBJ2-5, with unresolved D. Germline loops: CDR1 SGHAT, CDR2 FQNNGV. This CDR3 is built from 13 residues. Trimming took off 3 bases at V and 4 bases at J, with 9 bases between the two ends.

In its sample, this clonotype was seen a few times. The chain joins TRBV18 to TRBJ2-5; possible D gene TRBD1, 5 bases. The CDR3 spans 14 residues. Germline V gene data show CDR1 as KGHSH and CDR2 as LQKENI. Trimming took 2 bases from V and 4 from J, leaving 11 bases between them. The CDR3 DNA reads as TGTGCCAGCTCACCATGGGGCAGGAGAGAGACCCAGTACTTC. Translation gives CASSPWGRRETQYF.

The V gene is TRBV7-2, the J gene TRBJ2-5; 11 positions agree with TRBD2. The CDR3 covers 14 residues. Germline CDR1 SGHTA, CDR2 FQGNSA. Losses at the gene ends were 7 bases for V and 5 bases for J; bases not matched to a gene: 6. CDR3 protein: CASTLTSGIETQYF. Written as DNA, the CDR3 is TGTGCCAGCACCCTGACTAGCGGGATCGAGACCCAGTACTTC.

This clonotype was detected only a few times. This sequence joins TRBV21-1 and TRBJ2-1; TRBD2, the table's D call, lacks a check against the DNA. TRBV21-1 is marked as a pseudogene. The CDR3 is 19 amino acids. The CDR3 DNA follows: TGTGCCAGCAGCAAAGAGATTAGCGGGAGGGCCGCGTACGGCAATGAGCAGTTCTTC. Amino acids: CASSKEISGRAAYGNEQFF.

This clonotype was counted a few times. CDR3 amino acids: CSALAGGGDSYNEQFF. As DNA, the CDR3 is TGCAGTGCCCTAGCGGGAGGGGGGGACTCCTACAATGAGCAGTTCTTC. This rearrangement joins TRBV20-1 to TRBJ2-1; 12 nucleotides line up with TRBD2. The CDR3 runs to 16 residues. V was pared by 6 bases and J by 0 bases, with 6 bases of the junction left unmatched. Germline V gene sequence: CDR1 DFQATT, CDR2 SNEGSKA (reference sequence).

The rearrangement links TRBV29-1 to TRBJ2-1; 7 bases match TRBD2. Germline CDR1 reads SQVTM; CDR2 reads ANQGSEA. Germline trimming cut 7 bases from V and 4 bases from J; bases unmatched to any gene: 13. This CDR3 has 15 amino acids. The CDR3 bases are TGCAGCGCCTCGCCGTCAGCGGGATTATACAATGAGCAGTTCTTC. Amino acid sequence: CSASPSAGLYNEQFF.

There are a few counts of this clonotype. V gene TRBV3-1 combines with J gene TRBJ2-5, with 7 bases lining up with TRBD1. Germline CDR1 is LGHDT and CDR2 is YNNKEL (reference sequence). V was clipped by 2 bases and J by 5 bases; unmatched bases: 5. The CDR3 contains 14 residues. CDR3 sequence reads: CASSQRGGGETQYF. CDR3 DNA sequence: TGTGCCAGCAGCCAAAGAGGGGGCGGGGAGACCCAGTACTTC.

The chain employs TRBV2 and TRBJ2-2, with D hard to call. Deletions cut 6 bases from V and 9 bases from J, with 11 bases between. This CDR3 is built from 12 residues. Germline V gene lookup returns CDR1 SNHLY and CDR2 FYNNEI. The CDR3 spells CASREQSRELFF. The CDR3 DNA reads TGTGCCAGCAGGGAACAGTCTCGGGAGCTGTTTTTT.

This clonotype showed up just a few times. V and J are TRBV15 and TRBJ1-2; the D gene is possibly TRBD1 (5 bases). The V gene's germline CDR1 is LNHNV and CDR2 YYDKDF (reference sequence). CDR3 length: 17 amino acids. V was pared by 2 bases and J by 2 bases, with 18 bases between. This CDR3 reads CATSRSRTTLPNYGYTF. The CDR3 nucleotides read TGTGCCACCAGCAGATCTCGGACAACCTTACCGAACTATGGCTACACCTTC.